The entry below describes one TCR beta chain. In the original processing: Scientists estimated how many nucleated cells there were by amplifying reference gene primers. Measured with immunoSEQ multiplex PCR; TCRdb has only the in-frame clones, and not every one. Clonal size and the V and J genes are those of that table, whereas D and trimming came from the DNA. The data contain over 200,000 clones, around 80% of them singletons. This sample is drawn from a study of blood T cell repertoires in COVID-19. Whole-study context: Donors in the United States, Italy and Spain gave samples during acute or convalescent COVID-19. Sample material is recorded as cDNA or gDNA derived from T cells, B-cell-depleted T cells, or PBMCs.

The specimen was peripheral blood. The TCR originated in a woman of 80 years or more with active or convalescent COVID-19.

The chain's CDR3 is CASSLVGSGVLRQYF. Written as DNA, the CDR3 is TGTGCCAGCAGCTTAGTGGGTAGCGGGGTCCTTCGGCAGTACTTC. The chain is built from TRBV11-2 and TRBJ2-7; the match to TRBD2 covers 8 bases. The length of the CDR3 is 15 residues. V shed 1 base and J 9 bases; nucleotides not matched to a gene: 11. Germline V lookup: CDR1 SGHAT, CDR2 FQNNGV.